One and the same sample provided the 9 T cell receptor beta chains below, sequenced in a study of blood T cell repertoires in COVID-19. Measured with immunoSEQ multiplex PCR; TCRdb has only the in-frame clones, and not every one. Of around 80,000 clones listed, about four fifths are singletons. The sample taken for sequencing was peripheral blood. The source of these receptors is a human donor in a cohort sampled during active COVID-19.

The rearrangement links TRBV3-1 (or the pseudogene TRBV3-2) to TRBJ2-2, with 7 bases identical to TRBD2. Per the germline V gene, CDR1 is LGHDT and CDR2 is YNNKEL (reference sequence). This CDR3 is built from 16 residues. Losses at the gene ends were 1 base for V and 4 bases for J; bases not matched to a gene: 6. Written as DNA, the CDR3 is TGTGCCAGCAGCCAAGGGGCTAGCGGAACCACCGGGGAGCTGTTTTTT. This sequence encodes CASSQGASGTTGELFF.

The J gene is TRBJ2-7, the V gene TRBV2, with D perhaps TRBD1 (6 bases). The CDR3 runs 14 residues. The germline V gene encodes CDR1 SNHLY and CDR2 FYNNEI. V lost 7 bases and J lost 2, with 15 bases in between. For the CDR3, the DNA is TGTGCCAGCATGGGGACAAGATTTACCTACGAGCAGTACTTC. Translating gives CASMGTRFTYEQYF.

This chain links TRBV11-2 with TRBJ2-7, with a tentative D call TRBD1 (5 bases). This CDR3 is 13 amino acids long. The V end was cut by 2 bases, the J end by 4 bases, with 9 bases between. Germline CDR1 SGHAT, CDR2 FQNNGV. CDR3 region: CASSLRGHYEQYF. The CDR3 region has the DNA TGTGCCAGCAGCTTAAGGGGTCATTACGAGCAGTACTTC.

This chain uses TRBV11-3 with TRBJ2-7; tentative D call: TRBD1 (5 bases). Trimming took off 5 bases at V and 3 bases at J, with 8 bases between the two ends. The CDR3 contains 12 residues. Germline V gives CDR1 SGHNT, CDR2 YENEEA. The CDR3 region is CASSHDSYEQYF. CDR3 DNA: TGTGCCAGCAGCCATGACAGCTACGAGCAGTACTTC.

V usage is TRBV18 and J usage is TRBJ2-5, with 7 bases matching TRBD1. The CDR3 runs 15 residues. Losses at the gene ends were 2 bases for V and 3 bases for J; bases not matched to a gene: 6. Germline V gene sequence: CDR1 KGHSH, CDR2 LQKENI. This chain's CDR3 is CASSPNTGTEETQYF. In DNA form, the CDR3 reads TGTGCCAGCTCACCAAACACCGGGACAGAAGAGACCCAGTACTTC.

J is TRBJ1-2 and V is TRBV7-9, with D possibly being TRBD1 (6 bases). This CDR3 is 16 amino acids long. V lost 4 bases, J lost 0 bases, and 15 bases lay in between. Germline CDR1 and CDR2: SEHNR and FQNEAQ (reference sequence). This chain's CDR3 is CASSSHKQGANYGYTF. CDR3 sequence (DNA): TGTGCCAGCAGCTCCCATAAACAGGGAGCTAACTATGGCTACACCTTC.

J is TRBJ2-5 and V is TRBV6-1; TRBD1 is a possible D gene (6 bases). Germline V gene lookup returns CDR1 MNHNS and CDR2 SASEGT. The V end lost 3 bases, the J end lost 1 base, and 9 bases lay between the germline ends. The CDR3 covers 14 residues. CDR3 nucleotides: TGTGCCAGCAGTGACCGACAGGCCCAAGAGACCCAGTACTTC. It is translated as CASSDRQAQETQYF.

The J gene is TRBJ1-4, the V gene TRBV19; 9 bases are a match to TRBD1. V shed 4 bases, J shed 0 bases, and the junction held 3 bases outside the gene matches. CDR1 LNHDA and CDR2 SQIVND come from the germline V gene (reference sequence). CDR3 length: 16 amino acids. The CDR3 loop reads CASSKGQGPTNEKLFF. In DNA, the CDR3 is TGTGCCAGTAGTAAGGGACAGGGCCCAACTAATGAAAAACTGTTTTTT.

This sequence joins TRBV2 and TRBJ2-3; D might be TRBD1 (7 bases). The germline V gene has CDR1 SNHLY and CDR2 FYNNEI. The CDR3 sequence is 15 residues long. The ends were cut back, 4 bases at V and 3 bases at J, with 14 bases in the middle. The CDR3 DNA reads TGTGCCAGCAGTGTTCGACAGGGAGGTACAGATACGCAGTATTTT. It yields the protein CASSVRQGGTDTQYF.